This T cell receptor beta chain is from a study of blood T cell repertoires in COVID-19 (dated by TCRdb to the early 2020s). For the wider study: Samples from collaborators originated in the United States, Italy and Spain and spanned both the acute and convalescent phases of COVID-19. The prospective study material was composed of cDNA or gDNA derived from T cells, B-cell-depleted T cells, or PBMCs. Subjects who had been exposed to COVID-19, were actively infected with it, or had recovered from it provided the deeply sampled blood TCRbeta repertoires that made up the dataset. The repertoires were made available in a free public database intended to serve as a resource for research on the immune response to SARS-CoV-2. Samples were obtained from the ongoing ImmuneRACE study (first 160 participants) and from 1,254 subjects provided by 6 global collaborators. Nearly every sample came with metadata listing a de-identified subject ID, COVID-19 status, age in years and sex. Where available, HLA class I and class II types were obtained from metadata supplied by the sample provider rather than from assay-based typing.

The trim is 5 bases for V and 8 bases for J, with a gap of 19 bases between the germline ends. Measured from the cysteine to the phenylalanine, the CDR3 is 15 residues long. The only DNA kept is the CDR3, 45 bases in frame from the first base. Taken from the germline V gene, the CDR1 and CDR2 loops are MNHEY and SVGAGI. Comments on this clone: Its antigen is currently not known. No base-level quality is on record; no much larger clone is a single base apart.

Summary of the overall study and its limitations: How much clinical and demographic metadata was included differed by source and by participant, and the metadata was provided uncurated.

TCRbeta CDR3 regions were amplified from genomic DNA by means of the immunoSEQ Assay, a bias-controlled multiplex PCR. In the original analysis: Within the assay, amplification of reference gene primers was used to estimate how many nucleated cells each sample contained. To quantify the absolute abundance of each unique TCRbeta CDR3 rearrangement, sequence reads were collapsed and filtered. Productive Simpson clonality was computed per sample as the square root of Simpson's diversity index over productive rearrangements. TCRdb holds this immuneACCESS table with in-frame rearrangements only. Some clones are missing; in checked studies, unresolved V genes explain under half, and the rest has no known cause. V, J and clone size reflect that table, while D and trimming were determined from the DNA. The sample table shows 150,000 to 200,000 clones, and over 80% are seen once. Around 5% of the sample is taken by the ten largest.

In the prospective study, participants were about 18 to 100 years old, resided in about two dozen geographic areas of the United States, and were enrolled through a virtual design. Cohort assignment in the prospective study relied on participant-reported clinical history from a screening survey and a study questionnaire. A participant counted as exposed if, within 2 weeks of entering the study, that participant had been in contact with someone who had a PCR-confirmed or clinician-diagnosed COVID-19 case. In the prospective study, whole blood, serum and a nasopharyngeal or oropharyngeal swab were collected from each participant by mobile phlebotomists. Over an approximately 2-month period, participants in the prospective study had the option of providing additional blood draws and questionnaires. Prospective study blood samples were shipped either frozen or at room temperature before DNA extraction.

This chain joins TRBV6-5 to TRBJ2-1; possibly the D gene is TRBD1, per 6 matching bases. This sequence was found in a man between 65 and 85 years old who had been exposed to COVID-19. The sample taken for sequencing was PBMCs or T cells enriched from blood (not recorded which). The DNA sequence reads TGTGCCAGCAGTAATCCACGGACAGCAATTTATGAGCAGTTCTTC. This encodes CASSNPRTAIYEQFF.